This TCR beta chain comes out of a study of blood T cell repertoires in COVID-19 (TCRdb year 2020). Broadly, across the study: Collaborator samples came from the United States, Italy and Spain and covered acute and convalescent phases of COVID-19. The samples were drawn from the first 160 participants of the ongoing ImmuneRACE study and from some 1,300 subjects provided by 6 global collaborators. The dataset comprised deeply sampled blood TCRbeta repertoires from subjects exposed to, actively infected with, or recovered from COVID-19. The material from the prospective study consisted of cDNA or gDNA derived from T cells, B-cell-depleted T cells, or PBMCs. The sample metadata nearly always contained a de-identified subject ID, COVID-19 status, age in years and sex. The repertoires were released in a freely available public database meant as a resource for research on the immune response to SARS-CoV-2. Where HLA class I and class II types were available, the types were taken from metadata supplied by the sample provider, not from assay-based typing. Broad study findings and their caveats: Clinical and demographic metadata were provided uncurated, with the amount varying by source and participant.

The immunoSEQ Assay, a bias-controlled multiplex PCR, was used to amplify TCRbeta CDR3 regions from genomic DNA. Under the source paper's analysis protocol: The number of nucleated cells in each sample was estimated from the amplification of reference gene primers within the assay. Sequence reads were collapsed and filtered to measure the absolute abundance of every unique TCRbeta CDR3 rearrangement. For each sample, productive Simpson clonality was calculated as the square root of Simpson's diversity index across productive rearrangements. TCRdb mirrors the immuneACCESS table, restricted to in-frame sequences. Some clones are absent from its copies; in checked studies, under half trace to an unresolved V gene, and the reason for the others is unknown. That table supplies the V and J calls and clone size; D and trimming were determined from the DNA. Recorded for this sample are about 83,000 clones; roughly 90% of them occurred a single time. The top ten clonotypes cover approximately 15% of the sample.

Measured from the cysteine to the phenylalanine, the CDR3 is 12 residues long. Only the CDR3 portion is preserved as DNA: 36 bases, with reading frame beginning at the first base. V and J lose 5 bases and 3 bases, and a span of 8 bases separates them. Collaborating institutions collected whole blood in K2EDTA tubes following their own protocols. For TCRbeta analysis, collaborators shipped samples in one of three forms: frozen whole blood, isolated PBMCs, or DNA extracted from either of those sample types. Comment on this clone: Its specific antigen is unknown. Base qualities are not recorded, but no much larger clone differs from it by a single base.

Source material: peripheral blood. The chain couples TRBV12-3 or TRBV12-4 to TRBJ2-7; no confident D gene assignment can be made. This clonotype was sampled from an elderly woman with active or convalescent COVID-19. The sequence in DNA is TGTGCCAGCAGTCCGTCGGGCTACGAGCAGTACTTC. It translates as CASSPSGYEQYF.